This TCR beta chain came from a study of follicular helper T cells after annual influenza vaccination. Documented time point: 2014-2015 season, pre-vaccination. Community-dwelling subjects without influenza vaccination in the prior 6 months were enrolled. Survey level resolution was used for TCRB sequencing. Measured with immunoSEQ multiplex PCR; TCRdb has only the in-frame clones, and not every one. This table holds about 8,300 clones, roughly four fifths found once. On this clone itself: Its specificity is unknown.

V lost 6 bases, J lost 9 bases, and 7 bases stayed unmatched. Looked up from germline, CDR1 is MDHEN and CDR2 is SYDVKM. CDR3 length: 14 residues. Study results and caveats: Just about 10-22% of cells analyzed had recovered productive TCRB sequences.

The sequencing used CXCR5+ CD38- circulating T follicular helper cells from blood, collected on the day of influenza vaccination. Stated subset: circulating Tfh, non-naive CD4+CXCR5+PD-1+ (ICOS+CD38+ or ICOS-CD38-). This sequence joins TRBV28 and TRBJ1-6, with 8 nucleotides matching TRBD1. This clonotype originated in an adult who received the influenza vaccine. CDR3 sequence reads: CASRLGQGGSPLHF. Written as DNA, the CDR3 is TGTGCCAGCAGACTCGGACAGGGTGGTTCACCCCTCCACTTT.